Following are 24 T cell receptor delta chains from one sample sequenced in a study of delta chains in infants with herpesvirus infections. PBMC RNA was reverse transcribed using gamma-chain- and delta-chain-specific primers. TCRdb repeated clone calling on the RT-PCR reads with CATT. This table holds 640 or so delta-chain clones, about half found once. Material: peripheral blood, obtained at time point 1 of longitudinal follow-up. Receptor source: a human donor who was a Ugandan infant, either HIV-exposed or HIV-unexposed (not recorded which).

By proportion, this clone is medium-sized. The chain combines TRDV1 with TRDJ1; 10 nucleotides align to TRDD3. V was clipped by 1 base and J by 2 bases; unmatched bases: 22. The CDR3 loop spans 22 amino acids. Looked up from germline, CDR1 is TSWWSYY and CDR2 is QGS. CDR3 sequence reads: CALGERGFAVEDWGIQTDKLIF. In DNA, the CDR3 is TGTGCTCTTGGGGAACGAGGCTTCGCTGTGGAAGACTGGGGGATCCAAACCGATAAACTCATCTTT.

This clone is medium-sized by share. The V call is TRDV1, the J call TRDJ1; D possibly matches TRDD2 or TRDD3 (5 bases each). CDR1 and CDR2 from the germline V gene are TSWWSYY and QGS. V was clipped by 1 base and J by 0 bases, with 33 bases between them. This CDR3 spans 23 amino acids. The CDR3 spells CALGEPNLSGPSRQGVYTDKLIF. The CDR3 DNA sequence: TGTGCTCTTGGGGAACCAAACCTCTCTGGGCCTTCTCGGCAAGGGGTGTACACCGATAAACTCATCTTT.

This clone qualifies as medium-sized. V and J are TRDV1 and TRDJ3; 7 bases fit TRDD2. The CDR3 length is 20 residues. V lost 3 bases, J lost 1 base, and 12 bases stayed unmatched. Per the germline V gene, CDR1 is TSWWSYY and CDR2 is QGS. The CDR3 region has the DNA TGTGCTCTTGGGGAGAGGTTTCCTACCTGTGGTTCCTGGGACACCCGACAGATGTTTTTC. Translating it yields CALGERFPTCGSWDTRQMFF.

In regard to this clone: One base away lies a much larger clone, so this may be a sequencing read error. The genes are TRDV2 and TRDJ3; TRDD3 agrees at 12 bases. The CDR3 loop spans 17 amino acids. Germline V gene data show CDR1 as GEAIGNYY and CDR2 as EKD. The CDR3 here is CACDILGDTWDTQQMFF. DNA for the CDR3: TGTGCCTGTGACATACTGGGGGATACCTGGGACACCCAACAGATGTTTTTC.

This clone was recorded only once. Given a far larger clone just one base away, this is likely a sequencing read error. The genes are TRDV1 and TRDJ1, with 8 bases fitting TRDD3. The germline CDR1 and CDR2 sequences are TSWWSYY and QGS. The V segment lost 1 base and the J segment 2 bases; nucleotides outside the gene matches: 15. The CDR3 loop spans 19 amino acids. The CDR3 nucleotides read TGTGCTCTTGGGGAACCTGCTCCTGCGCCTGGGGGAGAAACCGATAAACTCATCTTT. This translates into CALGEPAPAPGGETDKLIF.

By share, this clone counts as medium-sized. The chain carries TRDV1 and TRDJ1, with D perhaps TRDD3 (6 bases). Trimming removed 0 bases at V and 0 bases at J, with 35 bases between. The CDR3 runs to 24 residues. CDR1 and CDR2 (germline): TSWWSYY, QGS. CDR3 sequence: CALGELGTGSMWGPYPLDTDKLIF. The CDR3 nucleotides read TGTGCTCTTGGGGAACTAGGAACGGGGAGTATGTGGGGGCCTTATCCTTTGGACACCGATAAACTCATCTTT.

The sample holds a few counts of this clone. The rearrangement links TRDV1 to TRDJ3, with 8 bases identical to TRDD3. CDR1 and CDR2 from the germline V gene are TSWWSYY and QGS. The CDR3 has 23 amino acids. The ends lost 2 bases at V and 1 base at J; junction bases unmatched: 19. DNA for the CDR3: TGTGCTCTTGGGGAAAGAGAAAGGGGGGATAGCCCCCGTAGATCCTGGGACACCCGACAGATGTTTTTC. Translating gives CALGERERGDSPRRSWDTRQMFF.

This chain uses TRDV1 with TRDJ1, with TRDD3 matching over 8 bases. This CDR3 region has 19 residues. V was pared by 4 bases and J by 0 bases, with 16 bases of the junction left unmatched. Germline lookup yields CDR1 TSWWSYY and CDR2 QGS. As DNA, the CDR3 is TGTGCTCTTGGGGGACCTGAACTCTACTGGGGGGTCAACACCGATAAACTCATCTTT. Amino acids: CALGGPELYWGVNTDKLIF.

J is TRDJ1 and V is TRDV2, with D hard to call. V lost 0 bases to trimming and J lost 5 bases, with 0 bases between them. Germline CDR1 and CDR2: GEAIGNYY and EKD. The CDR3 is made up of 10 amino acids. The CDR3 nucleotides are TGTGCCTGTGACACCGATAAACTCATCTTT. Protein sequence: CACDTDKLIF.

A remark on this clone: It differs at one base from a far larger clone, so likely a read error. The identical CDR3 is also encoded by other nucleotide sequences in the sample. The chain joins TRDV1 to TRDJ1; 8 bases are a match to TRDD2. Germline-derived CDR1 and CDR2 are TSWWSYY and QGS. The CDR3 is made up of 18 amino acids. Trimming cost V 6 bases and J 0 bases; bases outside gene matches: 15. The CDR3 DNA sequence: TGTGCTCTTGGTGTCCGTCTTCCTACTCTAGAGTACACCGATAAACTCATCTTT. This sequence encodes CALGVRLPTLEYTDKLIF.

In this sample, this clone is large. This chain links TRDV1 with TRDJ1; TRDD3 matches 10 bases. The length of the CDR3 is 20 residues. The junction had 20 bases not matched to a gene; V was cut back by 7 bases and J by 0 bases. Germline CDR1 and CDR2: TSWWSYY and QGS. The CDR3 nucleotides are TGTGCTCTTGTTCCTCCTCTGGTGAGTACTGGGGGATCCAACACCGATAAACTCATCTTT. It codes for CALVPPLVSTGGSNTDKLIF.

This clone has more than one count but fewer than ten. The J gene call is TRDJ3, but no V gene call exists; the D call of TRDD3 is as the table states it, not checked on the DNA. This CDR3 comprises 18 residues. The CDR3 is CSGINAEYMGGDTRQMFF. For the CDR3, the DNA is TGCAGTGGTATCAACGCAGAGTACATGGGGGGGGACACCCGACAGATGTTTTTC.

Notes on this clone: It differs at one base from a far larger clone, so likely a read error. V is TRDV1 and J is TRDJ1; 9 bases agree with TRDD3. The CDR3 extends over 25 amino acids. Germline CDR1 and CDR2: TSWWSYY and QGS. The CDR3 nucleotides are TGTGCTGTTGGGGAAAGGTCGGTCCGTAGTTACATGCCCTCTTACTGGGGGAGAGACACCGATAAACTCATCTTT. Translated, it gives CAVGERSVRSYMPSYWGRDTDKLIF.

As for this clone: A far more abundant clone sits one base away, making this likely a read error. The rearrangement uses TRDV1 and TRDJ2; 7 positions match TRDD3. The CDR3 totals 19 residues. The V and J ends lost 0 bases and 3 bases, in that order; junction bases with no gene match: 13. Germline lookup yields CDR1 TSWWSYY and CDR2 QGS. For the CDR3, the DNA is TGTGCTCTTGGGGAACTTCGGCCGACCTGGGGGGCCCTGACAGCACAACTCTTCTTT. Its protein product is CALGELRPTWGALTAQLFF.

In regard to this clone: A read error is the likely source, as a far larger clone sits one nucleotide away. The genes are TRDV1 and TRDJ1, with D possibly TRDD3 on 6 matching bases. From germline, CDR1 is TSWWSYY and CDR2 QGS. The CDR3 has 17 residues. The germline V and J ends were trimmed by 6 bases and 0 bases, with 20 bases remaining between them. CDR3 loop: CALGPRARWGYTDKLIF. The CDR3 DNA follows: TGTGCTCTTGGCCCAAGGGCCCGATGGGGATACACCGATAAACTCATCTTT.

This clone is categorized as large. The chain joins TRDV2 to TRDJ3, with 7 bases fitting TRDD3. Germline lookup yields CDR1 GEAIGNYY and CDR2 EKD. This CDR3 has 17 amino acids. V shed 0 bases, J shed 0 bases, and the junction held 1 base outside the gene matches. The CDR3 DNA sequence: TGTGCCTGTGACACCTGGGGGAGCTCCTGGGACACCCGACAGATGTTTTTC. Its protein is CACDTWGSSWDTRQMFF.

On this clone itself: This is likely an artifact of a read error, given a far larger clone one base away. Different DNA sequences within this sample yield the same CDR3. The chain links TRDV1 to TRDJ1, with D unclear. This CDR3 comprises 16 residues. Trimming cost V 0 bases and J 5 bases, with 16 bases left between them. Germline loops: CDR1 TSWWSYY, CDR2 QGS. The CDR3 region is CALGELTIAATDKLIF. The CDR3 DNA is TGTGCTCTTGGGGAACTGACGATTGCTGCTACTGATAAACTCATCTTT.

The table lists this clone with a few counts. A far larger clone is a single base away, which makes a read error likely. This same CDR3 is encoded by further DNA sequences in the sample. The chain's CDR3 is CACDVLGDSSWDTRQMFF. DNA of the CDR3: TGTGCCTGTGACGTATTGGGGGATAGCTCCTGGGACACCCGACAGATGTTTTTC. The V call is TRDV2, the J call TRDJ3; 9 bases are shared with TRDD3. Per the germline V gene, CDR1 is GEAIGNYY and CDR2 is EKD. With 3 bases clipped from V and 0 bases from J, the junction kept 5 bases outside the gene matches. The CDR3 sequence is 18 residues long.

Regarding this clone: A much larger clonotype is one base distant, so this may be a read error. This same CDR3 is encoded by further DNA sequences in the sample. The chain joins TRDV2 to TRDJ3; maybe TRDD2 (6 bases). Germline V gene data show CDR1 as GEAIGNYY and CDR2 as EKD. CDR3 size: 18 residues. DNA of the CDR3: TGTGCCTGTGACAGCGCTTCCTCAAGCTCCTGGGACACCCGACAGATGTTCTTC. Its translation: CACDSASSSSWDTRQMFF.

This clone is medium-sized. The chain is built from TRDV1 and TRDJ2; a possible D gene is TRDD3 (6 bases). CDR3 length: 19 amino acids. Germline V CDR1 and CDR2: TSWWSYY, QGS. Trimming left V 2 bases short and J 8 bases short, with 27 bases between. CDR3 nucleotides: TGTGCTCTTGGGGAAGAAGTTTGGTCCGGGGATTATGAGGACGCACAACTCTTCTTT. Translating gives CALGEEVWSGDYEDAQLFF.

Regarding this clone: A read error is likely here: a far larger clone is one base away. V and J are TRDV2 and TRDJ2, with TRDD3 as a possible D gene (5 bases). Germline loops: CDR1 GEAIGNYY, CDR2 EKD. The germline V and J ends were trimmed by 3 bases and 5 bases, with 12 bases remaining between them. The CDR3 extends over 14 amino acids. The CDR3 bases are TGTGCCTGTGACCCAGTACTGGAAACAGCACAACTCTTCTTT. As protein: CACDPVLETAQLFF.

The rearrangement uses TRDV2 and TRDJ3, with TRDD3 matching 10 bases. The CDR3 is 20 amino acids. Germline CDR1 reads GEAIGNYY; CDR2 reads EKD. Losses at the gene ends were 3 bases for V and 0 bases for J; bases not matched to a gene: 10. CDR3 region: CACDSVWGGIRSWDTRQMFF. CDR3 in DNA: TGTGCCTGTGACTCAGTCTGGGGGGGGATACGCTCCTGGGACACCCGACAGATGTTTTTC.

To note about this clone: This could be a read error, since a much larger clone is one nucleotide away. This chain uses TRDV1 with TRDJ1; no clear D. Trimming pared 1 base from V and 8 bases from J, leaving 17 bases between. Germline V lookup: CDR1 TSWWSYY, CDR2 QGS. The CDR3 length is 15 residues. CDR3 residues: CALGERGPRVRKLIF. The CDR3 bases are TGTGCTCTTGGGGAACGCGGTCCCCGAGTACGCAAACTCATCTTT.

By sample fraction, this clone is large (0.1 to 1%). V gene TRDV1 combines with J gene TRDJ1; no firm D call. This CDR3 has 14 residues. V was cut by 0 bases and J by 0 bases, with 5 bases left in between. CDR1 is TSWWSYY, CDR2 QGS, per germline. In nucleotides, the CDR3 is TGTGCTCTTGGGGAACTCCCCAACACCGATAAACTCATCTTT. Protein: CALGELPNTDKLIF.